This T cell receptor beta chain derives from a study of identical twins (dated by TCRdb to between 2015 and 2016). The study in broad terms: To test whether fetal clonotypes persist, this study deep-sequenced TCR alpha and beta repertoires from monozygotic twins, from unrelated adults of various ages, and from cord blood. To rule out contamination, the twin experiments were replicated at different times with different library preparation protocols. Results and caveats for the whole study, not just this receptor: Out-of-frame TCR alpha sequences shared between twins showed an excess of low generation-probability sequences compared with coincidental sharing between unrelated individuals. Because the same donors could not be followed over many years, the conclusions depended on cross-sectional statistical analysis. Zero-insertion analyses could be partly confounded by invariant T cells such as MAIT and iNKT, though diverse VJ usage argued against such confounding for most clonotypes. Fewer insertions were carried by abundant cord blood beta clonotypes; a weaker similar trend was observed in young adult naive repertoires, while no such trend was observed in memory repertoires. Recombination models systematically underestimated out-of-frame TCR alpha sharing in monozygotic twins but agreed with sharing between unrelated individuals. The excess sharing between twins in beta out-of-frame sequences was weaker because fewer shared sequences reduced the signal-to-noise ratio.

Every donor was a healthy Caucasian. Three pairs of female monozygotic twins, all aged roughly 18 to 30 years, were included in the twin cohort. The RNA used for TCR libraries was isolated from peripheral blood mononuclear cells. Library method: 5' RACE. These reads were obtained on an Illumina HiSeq 2000. Template switching added a universal primer binding site, and the final cDNA carried a unique molecular identifier that allowed TCR cDNA molecules to be counted accurately. First-strand cDNA for TCR alpha and beta chains was synthesized from specific primers in the conserved constant-segment region. To control for contamination, each cDNA library was double barcoded with a SMART-Mk sample barcode plus Illumina barcodes. TruSeq adapter sequences, together with Illumina sample barcodes, were added in two successive PCR steps. TCR alpha and beta cDNA libraries were sequenced on the Illumina HiSeq platform with custom primers. The source study handled its data this way. MiGEC was used to process raw reads and extract unique molecular identifiers, and MiXCR was used to find CDR3 positions. For each individual, recombination models were inferred using an EM algorithm with the repgenHMM and IGoR tools. The tcR package in R was used for shared clonotype analysis, with sharing normalized by the product of cloneset sizes. To study raw recombination without the effects of thymic and clonal selection, out-of-frame nonproductive sequences were analyzed. TCRdb reworked the public reads: Q25 trimming with fastp, MiXCR clone assembly, productive beta chains retained. When rows share a CDR3 protein, they turn into one entry using the most common DNA and genes. Here the V and J calls rest on TCRdb's processing, not on the authors' analysis. The sample profile shows around 690,000 distinct CDR3 sequences; 20% to 25% of them were found once. Jointly, the top ten make up approximately 4.3% of the sample.

This clonotype has only a few counts. Its antigen is not yet known. No much larger clonotype is one base removed from it; base qualities were not supplied. Trimming at the junction amounts to 0 bases on V and 4 bases on J, and the germline ends lie 14 bases apart. CDR1 and CDR2, looked up from the germline V gene (reference sequence), are DFQATT and SNEGSKA. From the cysteine up to the phenylalanine, the CDR3 has a length of 15 residues. The only DNA kept is the CDR3, 45 bases in frame from the first base. Another study also made use of these data, one on T cells expressing NK-cell markers. That second report states: Eight donors provided sorted CD3+CD56+NKG2C+, CD3+CD56+NKG2C- and CD3+CD56-NKG2C+ T-cell subsets, whose TCR beta-chain repertoires were profiled. Among the eight sequenced donors, only one was HCMV-seronegative, while the other seven were HCMV-seropositive. To restrict sorting to alphabetaTCR-expressing T cells, an anti-gammadeltaTCR antibody was added in several experiments. In 6 or 7 donors, the dominant CD3+CD56+NKG2C+ clonotypes ranked among the top 10 CD8+ clonotypes, making up roughly 1.0-8% of CD8+ T cells. Those dominant clonotypes were again the most abundant among CD3+CD56-NKG2C+ cells in four donors, at roughly 28.3-65%. Whether the expanded NKG2C-expressing T cell clones were specific for HCMV antigens was left unclear. Randomly selected healthy volunteers, three men and five women, were used as the eight sequenced donors. A commercial ELISA kit detecting HCMV-specific IgG in serum was used to determine HCMV serostatus. For six donors, bulk peripheral blood T-cell repertoires were additionally sequenced from unsorted PBMC. MIGEC was used to demultiplex reads and group reads by UMI, and MiTCR was used to assemble and quantify clonotypes. To exclude erroneous sequences, any TCR cDNA sequence not supported by at least two reads was discarded. The tcR package was used for downstream repertoire analysis, and clonotypes were matched across fractions by CDR3 nucleotide sequence plus V segment. VDJmatch was used to annotate antigen specificity against VDJdb, with one amino acid substitution in CDR3 allowed.

The rearrangement combines TRBV20-1 with TRBJ2-3; TRBD1 is possibly the D segment (7 matching bases). This clonotype was obtained from a woman aged 18-30 years in good health. The sequenced sample was PBMCs. The CDR3 region reads CSAREAGGGPDTQYF. Here is the DNA: TGCAGTGCTAGAGAGGCAGGAGGGGGCCCAGATACGCAGTATTTT.